A single sample gave rise to the 26 T cell receptor beta chains below, sequenced in a study of blood T cell repertoires in COVID-19 (dated by TCRdb to 2018 to 2021). Library preparation was by the immunoSEQ multiplex PCR assay. TCRdb holds this immuneACCESS table with in-frame rearrangements only. Some clones are missing; in checked studies, unresolved V genes explain under half, and the rest has no known cause. The sample has roughly 330,000 clones on record, more than 75% of them singletons. The top ten clones comprise about 5% of the sample. Source material: PBMCs or T cells enriched from blood (not recorded which). The receptors come from a woman aged 25 to 39 who had recovered from COVID-19.

This clone was detected only once. Its ends do not fully match the called genes, so a read error is possible. The sample has other DNA sequences that encode this CDR3 too. V and J are TRBV27 and TRBJ1-1; D ambiguous. Germline V gene sequence: CDR1 MNHEY, CDR2 SMNVEV (reference sequence). CDR3 length: 13 residues. The CDR3 loop is CASSLQVNTEAFF. CDR3 nucleotide sequence: TGTGCCAGCAGTTTACAGGTGAATACTGAAGCTTTCTTT.

The gene calls are TRBV19 and TRBJ1-6; 10 nucleotides align to TRBD1. CDR3 length equals 16 residues. CDR1 and CDR2 from the germline V gene are LNHDA and SQIVND (reference sequence). Germline trimming cut 3 bases from V and 9 bases from J; bases unmatched to any gene: 8. The CDR3 here is CASSITGTGASSPLHF. CDR3 DNA sequence: TGTGCCAGTAGTATTACCGGGACAGGGGCGAGTTCACCCCTCCACTTT.

In the case of this clone: At one boundary the junction diverges from the germline segment, which might be a read error. CDR3: CASSSRGQGENTIYF. CDR3 sequence (DNA): TGTGCTAGCAGCTCAAGGGGACAGGGAGAAAACACCATATATTTT. The chain employs TRBV7-7 and TRBJ1-3; 9 bases match TRBD1. The CDR3 covers 15 residues. Germline V gives CDR1 SSHAT, CDR2 FNYEAQ (reference sequence). The full variable domain, rest sourced from reference TRBV7-7 and TRBJ1-3, is GAGVSQSPRYKVTKRGQDVTLRCDPISSHATLYWYQQALGQGPEFLTYFNYEAQPDKSGLPSDRFSAERPEGSISTLTIQRTEQRDSAMYRCASSSRGQGENTIYFGEGSWLTVV.

The J gene is TRBJ1-2, the V gene TRBV2; D remains ambiguous. The germline V and J ends were trimmed by 3 bases and 0 bases, with 11 bases remaining between them. CDR1 is SNHLY, CDR2 FYNNEI, per germline. This CDR3 comprises 15 residues. CDR3 sequence: CASSELGPPNYGYTF. CDR3 sequence (DNA): TGTGCCAGCAGTGAGCTAGGCCCTCCTAACTATGGCTACACCTTC.

This chain connects TRBV6-1 to TRBJ1-5, with D uncertain. Germline V gene sequence: CDR1 MNHNS, CDR2 SASEGT. The CDR3 length is 15 residues. Between the trimmed V and J ends, which lost 2 bases and 6 bases, there was a span of 14 bases. In DNA form, the CDR3 reads TGTGCCAGCAGTGAACTGCTAGGGAGGACTCAGCCCCAGCATTTT. It specifies CASSELLGRTQPQHF.

This rearrangement joins TRBV6-5 to TRBJ1-2, with TRBD1 matching 9 bases. The CDR3 consists of 15 residues. V lost 7 bases, J lost 8 bases, and 14 bases stayed unmatched. Looked up from germline, CDR1 is MNHEY and CDR2 is SVGAGI. CDR3 protein: CASTRDRGSSEGYTF. The CDR3 nucleotides read TGTGCCAGCACCCGAGACAGGGGGTCTTCGGAAGGCTACACCTTC.

The genes are TRBV14 and TRBJ1-4, with 7 bases identical to TRBD1. J was trimmed by 5 bases and V by 4 bases; bases with no gene match: 7. CDR1 and CDR2 from the germline V gene are SGHDN and FVKESK. The CDR3 spans 15 residues. The chain's CDR3 is CASSLGQRGNEKLFF. CDR3 sequence (DNA): TGTGCCAGCAGCCTGGGACAGCGAGGGAATGAAAAACTGTTTTTT.

This rearrangement joins TRBV25-1 to TRBJ1-5; 11 bases align to TRBD1. The CDR3 length is 13 residues. Trimming at V came to 6 bases and at J to 5 bases, leaving 0 bases not matched to a gene. CDR1 is MGHDK and CDR2 is SYGVNS in the germline V gene. Here the CDR3 DNA reads TGTGCCAGCAGGGGACAGGGGGATCAGCCCCAGCATTTT. Translated, it gives CASRGQGDQPQHF. Supplemented by reference TRBV25-1 and TRBJ1-5, the full variable domain reads EADIYQTPRYLVIGTGKKITLECSQTMGHDKMYWYQQDPGMELHLIHYSYGVNSTEKGDLSSESTVSRIRTEHFPLTLESARPSHTSQYLCASRGQGDQPQHFGDGTRLSIL.

The chain is built from TRBV27 and TRBJ1-1, with TRBD1 matching 9 bases. Germline V gene lookup returns CDR1 MNHEY and CDR2 SMNVEV (reference sequence). The CDR3 sequence is 21 residues long. V was pared by 3 bases and J by 2 bases, with 22 bases of the junction left unmatched. Here the CDR3 reads CASSFPNSRSLQDRGNTEAFF. As DNA, the CDR3 is TGTGCCAGCAGTTTCCCTAACAGCCGATCACTTCAGGACAGGGGTAACACTGAAGCTTTCTTT.

This clone showed up just once. The chain has TRBV19 and TRBJ1-5, with D perhaps TRBD1 (5 bases). This CDR3 is 13 amino acids long. V was clipped by 5 bases and J by 7 bases, with 12 bases between them. The V gene's germline CDR1 is LNHDA and CDR2 SQIVND (reference sequence). The CDR3 loop reads CASSPGGEQPQHF. CDR3 DNA: TGTGCCAGTAGTCCCGGGGGGGAACAGCCCCAGCATTTT.

This chain links TRBV27 with TRBJ2-2; 8 bases fit TRBD1. CDR3 size: 14 residues. The germline V gene encodes CDR1 MNHEY and CDR2 SMNVEV (reference sequence). Unmatched junction bases numbered 3, after V lost 4 bases and J lost 5 bases. CDR3 coding DNA: TGTGCCAGCAGTTGGACAGGGCCAACCGGGGAGCTGTTTTTT. It codes for CASSWTGPTGELFF.

The CDR3 spells CASSRTVTGTVGAFF. CDR3 nucleotides: TGCGCCAGCAGCCGGACCGTGACAGGGACAGTCGGAGCTTTCTTT. V gene TRBV4-1 combines with J gene TRBJ1-1; 7 bases are a match to TRBD1. The J segment lost 10 bases and the V segment lost 4 bases, leaving 15 bases of the junction unmatched. Germline V lookup: CDR1 MGHRA, CDR2 YSYEKL. CDR3 length: 15 residues.

This clone showed up just a few times. The genes are TRBV5-6 and TRBJ2-2; 10 bases align to TRBD2. There are 16 residues in the CDR3. Losses at the gene ends were 0 bases for V and 5 bases for J; bases not matched to a gene: 4. Germline V CDR1 and CDR2: SGHDT, YYEEEE. The CDR3 spells CASSLVSGGSTGELFF. The CDR3 DNA reads TGTGCCAGCAGCTTGGTTAGCGGGGGGTCGACCGGGGAGCTGTTTTTT.

V and J are TRBV11-2 and TRBJ1-2; D is perhaps TRBD1 (6 bases). Germline CDR1 reads SGHAT; CDR2 reads FQNNGV. This CDR3 has 14 amino acids. V gave up 5 bases and J gave up 5 bases, with 15 bases separating them. CDR3 nucleotide sequence: TGTGCCAGCAGCCGCCGACGACAGGAGTATGGCTACACCTTC. It encodes CASSRRRQEYGYTF.

This clone was counted a few times. This chain connects TRBV28 to TRBJ1-1; the match to TRBD1 covers 8 bases. Trimming cost V 2 bases and J 5 bases; bases outside gene matches: 4. There are 14 residues in the CDR3. From germline, CDR1 is MDHEN and CDR2 SYDVKM. CDR3 nucleotide sequence: TGTGCCAGCAGTTTACCAGGGGGCGGGACTGAAGCTTTCTTT. It translates to CASSLPGGGTEAFF.

This sequence joins TRBV7-6 and TRBJ2-7, with TRBD2 as a possible D gene (6 bases). V lost 4 bases and J lost 4, with 14 bases in between. Germline assignment: CDR1 SGHVS and CDR2 FNYEAQ. CDR3 length equals 14 residues. CDR3 sequence (DNA): TGTGCCAGCAGCTGCCGGGACTTTCGTTACGAGCAGTACTTC. Amino acids: CASSCRDFRYEQYF.

This clone was found a few times. The genes are TRBV7-2 and TRBJ1-6; D perhaps matches TRBD1 (6 bases). Trimming left V 5 bases short and J 6 bases short, with 20 bases between. Germline-derived CDR1 and CDR2 are SGHTA and FQGNSA. The CDR3 has 17 residues. The CDR3 DNA is TGTGCCAGCAGCCCCTCACCCCAGGGGATGCGTAATTCACCCCTCCACTTT. It is translated as CASSPSPQGMRNSPLHF. Full variable domain (missing parts from reference TRBV7-2 and TRBJ1-6): GAGVSQSPSNKVTEKGKDVELRCDPISGHTALYWYRQSLGQGLEFLIYFQGNSAPDKSGLPSDRFSAERTGGSVSTLTIQRTQQEDSAVYLCASSPSPQGMRNSPLHFGNGTRLTVT.

The genes are TRBV6-6 and TRBJ2-7; D is uncertain. Trimming stripped 1 base from V and 7 bases from J, with 5 bases between. Germline V lookup: CDR1 MNHNY, CDR2 SVGAGI (reference sequence). This CDR3 is 11 amino acids long. The CDR3 is CASSYFQEQYF. The CDR3 DNA reads as TGTGCCAGCAGTTACTTCCAGGAGCAGTACTTC.

The chain couples TRBV2 to TRBJ1-1; D is unclear. The V end lost 4 bases, the J end lost 7 bases, and 16 bases lay between the germline ends. The germline V gene has CDR1 SNHLY and CDR2 FYNNEI. This CDR3 is 14 amino acids long. This CDR3 is CASSAPLGVFEAFF. The CDR3 coding sequence is TGTGCCAGCAGTGCCCCCCTCGGGGTCTTTGAAGCTTTCTTT.

J is TRBJ2-5 and V is TRBV27; 11 bases are a match to TRBD1. The CDR3 consists of 15 residues. Germline CDR1 and CDR2: MNHEY and SMNVEV (reference sequence). With 5 bases clipped from V and 5 bases from J, the junction kept 7 bases outside the gene matches. CDR3 amino acids: CASSARTGGRETQYF. The CDR3 DNA reads as TGTGCCAGCAGTGCCCGGACAGGGGGCAGGGAGACCCAGTACTTC.

This chain joins TRBV10-3 and TRBJ1-1; D possibly corresponds to TRBD1 (6 bases). Germline V gene sequence: CDR1 ENHRY, CDR2 SYGVKD. The CDR3 runs to 16 residues. The V end was cut by 6 bases, the J end by 5 bases, with 22 bases between. The CDR3 is CAISPSLGGGGTEAFF. The CDR3 nucleotides read TGTGCCATCAGCCCGTCTCTGGGAGGGGGGGGGACTGAAGCTTTCTTT.

The chain uses TRBV9 and TRBJ2-7; D is perhaps TRBD1 (7 bases). V was pared by 4 bases and J by 7 bases, with 24 bases between. The CDR3 length is 16 residues. The V gene's germline CDR1 is SGDLS and CDR2 YYNGEE. The CDR3 coding sequence is TGTGCCAGCAGCCTAGGGCAGGGCCAGGGGGAGGCGGAGCAGTACTTC. Its translation is CASSLGQGQGEAEQYF.

The rearrangement links TRBV7-9 to TRBJ1-5; 9 bases are shared with TRBD1. Germline-derived CDR1 and CDR2 are SEHNR and FQNEAQ (reference sequence). This CDR3 contains 15 residues. The J segment lost 6 bases and the V segment lost 5 bases, leaving 8 bases of the junction unmatched. The CDR3 protein is CASSETDRGGQPQHF. CDR3 bases: TGTGCCAGCAGCGAAACGGACAGGGGAGGTCAGCCCCAGCATTTT.

This rearrangement joins TRBV5-1 to TRBJ1-1, with 9 bases lining up with TRBD1. Germline V lookup: CDR1 SGHRS, CDR2 YFSETQ. The CDR3 is 15 residues long. Unmatched junction bases numbered 2, after V lost 1 base and J lost 1 base. CDR3 residues: CASSLLGQGNTEAFF. Here the CDR3 DNA reads TGCGCCAGCAGCTTGTTGGGACAGGGGAACACTGAAGCTTTCTTT.

A note on this clone: Sequence at one end of the junction differs from germline and may be a read error. The rearrangement joins TRBV4-2 to TRBJ1-2; 9 positions agree with TRBD1. This CDR3 contains 15 residues. Germline CDR1 and CDR2: LGHNA and YNFKEQ. CDR3 sequence (DNA): TGTGCCAGCAGCGAAGACAGGGGGGTTCACTATGGCTACACCTTC. Protein: CASSEDRGVHYGYTF.

This clone appeared once. The rearrangement joins TRBV9 to TRBJ2-5; 7 nucleotides agree with TRBD1. CDR3 size: 15 residues. Germline V gene sequence: CDR1 SGDLS, CDR2 YYNGEE. J lost 4 bases, V lost 4 bases, and 10 bases had no gene match. CDR3 in amino acids: CASSPGTVAGETQYF. As DNA, the CDR3 is TGTGCCAGCAGCCCGGGGACAGTGGCCGGAGAGACCCAGTACTTC.